Shown below are 23 T cell receptor beta chains from a single sample sequenced in a study of OX40 agonist ivuxolimab in advanced cancers. Generated by immunoSEQ multiplex PCR, the TCRdb table keeps only in-frame clones and is missing some. The sample yields about 86,000 clones, 87% seen once. The starting material was CD4+ or CD8+ T cells sorted from blood, obtained in a trial of the OX40 agonist ivuxolimab. The receptor set was obtained from an adult with an advanced solid tumor such as melanoma, head and neck, liver or kidney cancer.

The chain has TRBV7-3 and TRBJ2-2; D is perhaps TRBD2 (5 bases). Trimming stripped 2 bases from V and 5 bases from J, with 6 bases between. The CDR3 consists of 13 residues. The germline V gene encodes CDR1 SGHTA and CDR2 FQGTGA. The CDR3 loop is CASSLGETGELFF. The CDR3 nucleotides read TGTGCCAGCAGCTTAGGGGAGACCGGGGAGCTGTTTTTT.

This chain uses TRBV5-7 with TRBJ1-2, with D possibly matching TRBD1 (6 bases). TRBV5-7 is noted as an ORF with a role that remains uncertain. This CDR3 contains 15 residues. Trimming cost V 6 bases and J 7 bases, with 22 bases left between them. CDR3 sequence (DNA): TGTGCCAGCACCGGGACACTGAACAGCCAAGGTGGCTACACCTTC. This translates into CASTGTLNSQGGYTF.

V gene TRBV28 combines with J gene TRBJ1-1; tentatively, D is TRBD1 (6 bases). Per germline, CDR1 MDHEN and CDR2 SYDVKM. This CDR3 region has 14 residues. Trimming took 5 bases from V and 2 from J, leaving 12 bases between them. The CDR3 DNA sequence: TGTGCCAGCAGTCAACAGGGTATAAACACTGAAGCTTTCTTT. It specifies CASSQQGINTEAFF.

The genes are TRBV18 and TRBJ1-1; no clear D gene. Germline V gene data show CDR1 as KGHSH and CDR2 as LQKENI. The V end lost 8 bases, the J end lost 3 bases, and 13 bases lay between the germline ends. There are 13 residues in the CDR3. The CDR3 region is CASQSIGDTEAFF. For the CDR3, the DNA is TGTGCCAGCCAGAGCATCGGGGACACTGAAGCTTTCTTT.

The chain links TRBV2 to TRBJ1-2, with TRBD1 identical over 7 bases. The J segment lost 3 bases and the V segment lost 5 bases, leaving 9 bases of the junction unmatched. Germline assignment: CDR1 SNHLY and CDR2 FYNNEI. The CDR3 runs 15 residues. CDR3 sequence reads: CASSINRGLDYGYTF. The CDR3 DNA reads TGTGCCAGCAGTATTAACAGGGGTCTTGACTATGGCTACACCTTC.

The chain has TRBV11-3 and TRBJ1-1; D not resolved. There are 11 residues in the CDR3. The V end lost 8 bases, the J end lost 4 bases, and 8 bases lay between the germline ends. The germline V gene has CDR1 SGHNT and CDR2 YENEEA. The CDR3 region has the DNA TGTGCCAGCTTTCCTTGCACTGAAGCTTTCTTT. This codes for CASFPCTEAFF.

This chain joins TRBV28 and TRBJ2-1; tentatively, D is TRBD2 (6 bases). Germline-derived CDR1 and CDR2 are MDHEN and SYDVKM. The V end was cut by 8 bases, the J end by 1 base, with 12 bases between. The CDR3 spans 14 residues. The CDR3 loop reads CASLRRGSYNEQFF. CDR3 DNA: TGTGCCAGCCTAAGGCGGGGTTCCTACAATGAGCAGTTCTTC.

The chain recombines TRBV27 with TRBJ2-7; TRBD2 is a possible D gene (6 bases). Looked up from germline, CDR1 is MNHEY and CDR2 is SMNVEV (reference sequence). There are 15 residues in the CDR3. V was shortened by 8 bases and J by 7 bases, with 24 bases between the two germline ends. Here the CDR3 DNA reads TGTGCCAGCCGAAGTGGGGGGTACGAGGCTAGGGAGCAGTACTTC. It translates to CASRSGGYEAREQYF.

The chain combines TRBV6-4 with TRBJ1-1, with a tentative D call TRBD1 (5 bases). CDR3 length equals 14 residues. Trimming removed 7 bases from V and 3 bases from J, with 15 bases in between. The germline CDR1 and CDR2 sequences are MRHNA and SNTAGT. The CDR3 nucleotides read TGTGCCAGCACCGAGGGGTTCGGGGACACTGAAGCTTTCTTT. Translated, it gives CASTEGFGDTEAFF.

The V and J genes are TRBV7-2 and TRBJ2-7; 8 bases agree with TRBD2. Trimming took 4 bases from V and 0 from J; bases not matched to a gene: 8. CDR1 and CDR2 from the germline V gene are SGHTA and FQGNSA. CDR3 length equals 16 residues. The CDR3 DNA sequence: TGTGCCAGCAGCTGGGGAGGCGGGAGGAGCTCCTACGAGCAGTACTTC. Protein: CASSWGGGRSSYEQYF. The full variable domain, completed using reference TRBV7-2 and TRBJ2-7, is GAGVSQSPSNKVTEKGKDVELRCDPISGHTALYWYRQSLGQGLEFLIYFQGNSAPDKSGLPSDRFSAERTGGSVSTLTIQRTQQEDSAVYLCASSWGGGRSSYEQYFGPGTRLTVT.

V gene TRBV11-2 combines with J gene TRBJ2-5, with TRBD1 matching over 9 bases. The CDR3 contains 15 residues. From germline, CDR1 is SGHAT and CDR2 FQNNGV. V dropped 1 base and J dropped 4; count of bases not matched to a gene: 4. CDR3 sequence: CASSLARTGVETQYF. DNA for the CDR3: TGTGCCAGCAGCTTAGCCCGGACAGGGGTAGAGACCCAGTACTTC.

The chain has TRBV30 and TRBJ1-5; D might be TRBD1 (6 bases). Trimming shortened V by 2 bases and J by 1 base, and 12 bases separated the two germline ends. Germline V gene lookup returns CDR1 GTSNPN and CDR2 SVGIG (reference sequence). The length of the CDR3 is 15 residues. This chain's CDR3 is CAWSTGPPSNQPQHF. In DNA, the CDR3 is TGTGCCTGGAGTACAGGGCCACCAAGCAATCAGCCCCAGCATTTT.

The chain recombines TRBV5-6 with TRBJ2-3; D ambiguous. The CDR3 runs 15 residues. V gave up 0 bases and J gave up 0 bases, with 8 bases separating them. CDR1 SGHDT and CDR2 YYEEEE come from the germline V gene. As DNA, the CDR3 is TGTGCCAGCAGCTTGGGGCCGACTAGCACAGATACGCAGTATTTT. Encoded protein: CASSLGPTSTDTQYF.

CDR3 protein: CASVDRGYGYTF. The CDR3 DNA is TGTGCCAGTGTGGACAGGGGGTATGGCTACACCTTC. This rearrangement joins TRBV6-5 to TRBJ1-2, with TRBD1 identical over 10 bases. Losses at the gene ends were 9 bases for V and 5 bases for J; bases not matched to a gene: 3. Germline V gene lookup returns CDR1 MNHEY and CDR2 SVGAGI. The CDR3 covers 12 residues.

This chain uses TRBV15 with TRBJ2-7; D unresolved. The length of the CDR3 is 14 residues. V was shortened by 3 bases and J by 3 bases, with 12 bases between the two germline ends. Germline V gives CDR1 LNHNV, CDR2 YYDKDF (reference sequence). The CDR3 reads CATSRSSASYEQYF. The DNA for the CDR3 is TGTGCCACCAGCAGGTCATCGGCTAGCTACGAGCAGTACTTC.

Comments on this clone: Other DNA variants within this sample encode the same CDR3. V usage is TRBV10-3 and J usage is TRBJ2-3, with D perhaps matching TRBD2 (5 bases). Germline CDR1 is ENHRY and CDR2 is SYGVKD. V lost 0 bases to trimming and J lost 5 bases, with 6 bases between them. The CDR3 is made up of 13 amino acids. The DNA of the CDR3 is TGTGCCATCAGTGAGTCTGGAGGAGATACGCAGTATTTT. Its protein is CAISESGGDTQYF.

The V and J genes are TRBV18 and TRBJ2-7; the D is unclear. The CDR3 consists of 13 residues. From germline, CDR1 is KGHSH and CDR2 LQKENI. The V and J ends lost 3 bases and 4 bases respectively, with 10 bases between them. The CDR3, as DNA: TGTGCCAGCTCACCCGGCAACGTTTACGAGCAGTACTTC. Translating gives CASSPGNVYEQYF.

CDR3 nucleotides: TGCGCCAGCACTCAGGAGGAGACTTATGGCTACACCTTC. Its protein product is CASTQEETYGYTF. This chain links TRBV23-1 with TRBJ1-2; the D is unclear. TRBV23-1 falls under the ORF class, with uncertain function. V was shortened by 7 bases and J by 5 bases, with 14 bases between the two germline ends. CDR3 length: 13 residues.

The V gene is TRBV15, the J gene TRBJ2-7; D assignment may be TRBD1 or TRBD2 (5 bases each). V lost 1 base and J 2 bases, leaving 12 bases between the germline ends. Germline V lookup: CDR1 LNHNV, CDR2 YYDKDF (reference sequence). The CDR3 consists of 15 residues. This chain's CDR3 is CATSRGGTAPYEQYF. The CDR3 nucleotides are TGTGCCACCAGCAGAGGTGGGACGGCACCCTACGAGCAGTACTTC.

In its sample, this clone was seen a few times. This rearrangement joins TRBV4-3 to TRBJ2-1; 10 nucleotides line up with TRBD2. Germline V gives CDR1 LGHNA, CDR2 YSLEER. The junction had 1 base not matched to a gene; V was cut back by 5 bases and J by 0 bases. The CDR3 spans 15 residues. The CDR3 sequence is CASSASGSSYNEQFF. CDR3 coding DNA: TGCGCCAGCAGCGCTAGCGGGAGCTCCTACAATGAGCAGTTCTTC.

The chain joins TRBV5-1 to TRBJ2-4, with a weak D call TRBD1 (6 bases). This CDR3 has 12 amino acids. The germline CDR1 and CDR2 sequences are SGHRS and YFSETQ. Trimming stripped 4 bases from V and 7 bases from J, with 9 bases between. The CDR3 region has the DNA TGCGCCAGCAGCATGGACAGCAACATTCAGTACTTC. Protein: CASSMDSNIQYF.

This chain joins TRBV28 and TRBJ1-6, with TRBD1 matching 7 bases. The germline V gene encodes CDR1 MDHEN and CDR2 SYDVKM. This CDR3 is 15 amino acids long. V trimming: 1 base; J trimming: 13 bases; junction bases outside the gene matches: 10. The CDR3 is CASSLFLSQGFPLHF. The CDR3, as DNA: TGTGCCAGCAGTTTATTCTTATCACAGGGGTTTCCCCTCCACTTT.

The rearrangement links TRBV11-3 to TRBJ2-5; a possible D gene is TRBD1 (6 bases). This CDR3 is 13 amino acids long. CDR1 and CDR2 (germline): SGHNT, YENEEA. V was shortened by 4 bases and J by 7 bases, with 13 bases between the two germline ends. This CDR3 reads CASSSSDSVTQYF. CDR3 coding DNA: TGTGCCAGCAGCTCCTCGGACAGCGTGACCCAGTACTTC.